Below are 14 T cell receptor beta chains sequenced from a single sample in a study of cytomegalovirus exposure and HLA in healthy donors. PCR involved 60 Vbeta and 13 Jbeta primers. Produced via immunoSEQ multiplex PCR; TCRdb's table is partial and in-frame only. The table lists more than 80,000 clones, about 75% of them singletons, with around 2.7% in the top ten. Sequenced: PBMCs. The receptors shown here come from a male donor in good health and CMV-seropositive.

In nucleotides, the CDR3 is TGTGCCAGCAGCGCGGGACAGGGTTTCAACGAGCAGTACTTC. Its translation is CASSAGQGFNEQYF. The V and J genes are TRBV9 and TRBJ2-7, with TRBD1 matching 9 bases. The CDR3 is made up of 14 amino acids. J was trimmed by 5 bases and V by 3 bases; bases with no gene match: 6. Germline lookup yields CDR1 SGDLS and CDR2 YYNGEE.

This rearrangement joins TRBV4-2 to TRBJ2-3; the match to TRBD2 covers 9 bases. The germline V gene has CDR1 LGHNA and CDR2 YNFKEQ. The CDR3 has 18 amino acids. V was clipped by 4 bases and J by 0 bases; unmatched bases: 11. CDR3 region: CASSRRGASGTSTDTQYF. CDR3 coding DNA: TGTGCCAGCAGCCGACGAGGGGCTAGCGGGACGAGCACAGATACGCAGTATTTT.

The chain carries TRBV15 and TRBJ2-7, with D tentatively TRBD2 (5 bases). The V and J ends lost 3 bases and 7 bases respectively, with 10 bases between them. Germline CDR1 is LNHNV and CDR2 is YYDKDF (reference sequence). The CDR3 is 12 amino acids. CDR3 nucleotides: TGTGCCACCAGCAGGACTACGATGGAGCAGTACTTC. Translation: CATSRTTMEQYF.

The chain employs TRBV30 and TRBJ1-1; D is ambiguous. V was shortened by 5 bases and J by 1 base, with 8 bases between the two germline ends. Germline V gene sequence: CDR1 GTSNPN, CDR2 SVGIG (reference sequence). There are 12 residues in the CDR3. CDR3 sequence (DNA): TGTGCCTGGTCCCCCGGGAACACTGAAGCTTTCTTT. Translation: CAWSPGNTEAFF.

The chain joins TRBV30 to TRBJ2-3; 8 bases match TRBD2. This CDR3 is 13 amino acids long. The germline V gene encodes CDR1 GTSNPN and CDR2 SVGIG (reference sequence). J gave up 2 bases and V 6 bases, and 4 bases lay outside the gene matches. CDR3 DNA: TGTGCCTGCGGGAGGGTTTACACAGATACGCAGTATTTT. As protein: CACGRVYTDTQYF.

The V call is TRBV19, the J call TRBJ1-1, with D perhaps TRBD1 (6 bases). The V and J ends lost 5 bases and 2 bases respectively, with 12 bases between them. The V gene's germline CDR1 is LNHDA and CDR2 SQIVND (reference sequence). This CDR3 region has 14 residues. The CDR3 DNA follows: TGTGCCAGTAGTGAACCGGGACAAAACACTGAAGCTTTCTTT. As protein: CASSEPGQNTEAFF.

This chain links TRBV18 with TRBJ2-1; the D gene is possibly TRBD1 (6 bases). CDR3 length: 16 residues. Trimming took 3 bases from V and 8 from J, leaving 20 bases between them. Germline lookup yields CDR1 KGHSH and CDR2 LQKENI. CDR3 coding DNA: TGTGCCAGCTCACCCAGGAACAGGGTGGATAGAGATGAGCAGTTCTTC. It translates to CASSPRNRVDRDEQFF.

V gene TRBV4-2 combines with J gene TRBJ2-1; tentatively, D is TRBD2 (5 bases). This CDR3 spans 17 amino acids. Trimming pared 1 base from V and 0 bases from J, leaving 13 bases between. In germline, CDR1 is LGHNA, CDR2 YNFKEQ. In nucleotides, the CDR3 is TGTGCCAGCAGCCAAGTCTCCTTCGGAGGCTCCTACAATGAGCAGTTCTTC. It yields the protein CASSQVSFGGSYNEQFF.

The DNA of the CDR3 is TGTGCCAGCAGCCTTTATGCGGGCCGAGCCGTGAATACGCAGTATTTT. Its protein is CASSLYAGRAVNTQYF. The J gene is TRBJ2-3, the V gene TRBV5-4, with D possibly being TRBD2 (5 bases). The germline gives CDR1 SGHNT, CDR2 YYREEE (reference sequence). The CDR3 spans 16 residues. V lost 4 bases to trimming and J lost 7 bases, with 22 bases between them.

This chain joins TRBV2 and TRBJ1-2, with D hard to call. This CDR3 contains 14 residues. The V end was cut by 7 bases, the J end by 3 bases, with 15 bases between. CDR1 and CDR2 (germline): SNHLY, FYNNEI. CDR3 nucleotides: TGTGCCAGCAAGGTGTGGGCGCGTCACTATGGCTACACCTTC. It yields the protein CASKVWARHYGYTF.

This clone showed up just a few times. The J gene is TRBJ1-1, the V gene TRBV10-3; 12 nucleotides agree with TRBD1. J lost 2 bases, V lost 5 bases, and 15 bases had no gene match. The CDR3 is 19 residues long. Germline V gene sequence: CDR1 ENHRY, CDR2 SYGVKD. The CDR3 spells CAISSLKNRDRGPNTEAFF. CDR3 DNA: TGTGCCATCAGTTCATTAAAAAACCGGGACAGGGGGCCAAACACTGAAGCTTTCTTT.

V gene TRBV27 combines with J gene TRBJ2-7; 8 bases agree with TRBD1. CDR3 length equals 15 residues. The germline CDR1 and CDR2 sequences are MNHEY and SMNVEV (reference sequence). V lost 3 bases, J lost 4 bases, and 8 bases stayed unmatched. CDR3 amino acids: CASSFPGQGLYEQYF. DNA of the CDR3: TGTGCCAGCAGTTTTCCCGGACAGGGTCTATACGAGCAGTACTTC.

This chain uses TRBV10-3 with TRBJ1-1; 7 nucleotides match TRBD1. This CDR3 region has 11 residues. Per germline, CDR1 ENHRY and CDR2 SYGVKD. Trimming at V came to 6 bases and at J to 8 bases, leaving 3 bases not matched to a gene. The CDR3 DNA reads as TGTGCCATCAGGTCGGACAGGGAAGCTTTCTTT. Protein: CAIRSDREAFF.

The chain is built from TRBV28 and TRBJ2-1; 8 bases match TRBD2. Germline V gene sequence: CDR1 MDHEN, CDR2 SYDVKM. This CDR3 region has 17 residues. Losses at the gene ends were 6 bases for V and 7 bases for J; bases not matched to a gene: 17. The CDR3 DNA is TGTGCCAGCAGGCCACTTGGATTCGGGAGGGCGGAGAATGAGCAGTTCTTC. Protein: CASRPLGFGRAENEQFF.